This TCR beta chain was sequenced in a study of Ad26.COV2.S vaccination and SARS-CoV-2 variants. The CDR3 covers 14 residues. Per the germline V gene, CDR1 is KGHDR and CDR2 is SFDVKD. Trimming pared 3 bases from V and 12 bases from J, leaving 17 bases between. Study-wide findings and caveats: Substantial post-vaccination breadth of spike-specific CD8+ and CD4+ T cell responses was reported. Vaccine recipients surpassed placebo recipients in spike-specific TCR breadth. TCR breadth and depth estimates may have understated total T cell responses.

Assay used: immunoSEQ multiplex PCR; TCRdb lists only in-frame clones, some missing. This table holds just over 350,000 clones, approximately 90% found once. In regard to this clone: Its antigen is as yet unknown.

The sequenced sample was peripheral blood, obtained after recovery from COVID-19. V is TRBV24-1 and J is TRBJ2-1; D is perhaps TRBD2 (6 bases). The source is a human donor who had recovered from COVID-19. CDR3 sequence: CATSDGTPREGQFF. In DNA, the CDR3 is TGTGCCACCAGTGATGGGACTCCCCGGGAAGGGCAGTTCTTC.